Detailed here is one T cell receptor (beta chain). This entry belongs to a study of human T cells and chemical hapten exposure. Using its own MiXCR run on the RACE reads, TCRdb lists one record per CDR3 protein. Here the sample spans over 35,000 distinct CDR3 sequences, 8% to 9% being singletons. Germline V gene data show CDR1 as SGHRS and CDR2 as YFSETQ. There are 17 residues in the CDR3. The V end lost 0 bases, the J end lost 6 bases, and 21 bases lay between the germline ends. The sample's time point: patch test 2, 6 weeks after DPC sensitization. The treatment was: therapeutic diphenylcyclopropenone sensitization with weekly scalp DPC.

The source of this sequence is a woman between 35 and 50 years old with alopecia areata. Some clones in this sample may be carry-over from other donors' samples. This material consisted of whole blood, taken in connection with sensitization to the hapten diphenylcyclopropenone (DPC). The chain has TRBV5-1 and TRBJ1-1; D may be TRBD1 (5 bases). The CDR3 nucleotides read TGCGCCAGCAGCTTGGCGCCCGGAGTGGGGCGGACTGCTGAAGCTTTCTTT. Protein: CASSLAPGVGRTAEAFF.